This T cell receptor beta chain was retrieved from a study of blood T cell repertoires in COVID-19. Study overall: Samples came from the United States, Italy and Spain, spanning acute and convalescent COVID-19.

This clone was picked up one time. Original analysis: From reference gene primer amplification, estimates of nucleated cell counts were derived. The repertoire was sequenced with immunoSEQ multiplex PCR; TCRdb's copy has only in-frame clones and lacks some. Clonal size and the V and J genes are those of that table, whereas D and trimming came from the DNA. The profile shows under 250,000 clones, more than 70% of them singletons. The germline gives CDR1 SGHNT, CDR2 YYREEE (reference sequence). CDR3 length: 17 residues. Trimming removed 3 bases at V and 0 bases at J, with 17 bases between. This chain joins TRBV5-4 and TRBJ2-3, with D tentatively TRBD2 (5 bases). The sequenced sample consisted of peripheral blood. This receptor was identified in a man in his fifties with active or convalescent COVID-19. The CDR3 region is CASSSGGSGLSTDTQYF. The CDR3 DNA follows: TGTGCCAGCAGCTCGGGCGGCAGCGGACTGAGCACAGATACGCAGTATTTT.